These T cell receptor beta chains were read from a single sample in a study of CD8 T cells in ankylosing spondylitis. Each CDR3 protein is one row after TCRdb ran MiXCR on the 5' RACE reads. The repertoire consists of roughly 440,000 distinct CDR3 sequences, with 17% occurring once and the leading ten covering approximately 1%. Sequenced: blood, either unsorted or a sorted T cell fraction (not recorded which). The receptors here all came from a male donor with ankylosing spondylitis. Each CDR3 is given with its conserved first and last residue. A D gene is named only where the DNA matches it firmly.

V gene: TRBV4-3; D gene: TRBD1; J gene: TRBJ1-2; CDR3 protein: CASSQAALSTGSYGYTF
V gene: TRBV5-1; D gene: TRBD2; J gene: TRBJ2-7; CDR3 protein: CASNYDGLAGEQYF
V gene: TRBV20-1; D gene: TRBD1; J gene: TRBJ1-4; CDR3 protein: CSARLRGLEKLFF
V gene: TRBV15; D gene: TRBD2; J gene: TRBJ2-1; CDR3 protein: CATSSLLDRGGLNEQFF
V gene: TRBV5-1; D gene: -; J gene: TRBJ2-7; CDR3 protein: CASRQARDLYEQYF
V gene: TRBV6-2/TRBV6-3; D gene: -; J gene: TRBJ1-1; CDR3 protein: CASSYRSTGNTEAFF
V gene: TRBV7-2; D gene: -; J gene: TRBJ1-2; CDR3 protein: CASSLQYTNYGYTF
V gene: TRBV12-3/TRBV12-4; D gene: TRBD2; J gene: TRBJ2-2; CDR3 protein: CASSPSGRGGTGELFF
V gene: TRBV29-1; D gene: -; J gene: TRBJ1-1; CDR3 protein: CSVEGSTEAFF
V gene: TRBV5-1; D gene: -; J gene: TRBJ2-7; CDR3 protein: CASSWGGTDVKEQYF
V gene: TRBV4-1; D gene: -; J gene: TRBJ2-1; CDR3 protein: CASSQESPGPAREQFF
V gene: TRBV12-3/TRBV12-4; D gene: TRBD2; J gene: TRBJ2-5; CDR3 protein: CASTSLAGGVETQYF
V gene: TRBV12-3/TRBV12-4; D gene: -; J gene: TRBJ2-3; CDR3 protein: CASSLLSVSSTDTQYF
V gene: TRBV15; D gene: -; J gene: TRBJ2-1; CDR3 protein: CATSTRTRTYNEQFF
V gene: TRBV20-1; D gene: -; J gene: TRBJ2-1; CDR3 protein: CSARDHGQLFNEQFF
V gene: TRBV29-1; D gene: TRBD1; J gene: TRBJ2-5; CDR3 protein: CSVEPQGAYETQYF
V gene: TRBV5-1; D gene: -; J gene: TRBJ2-2; CDR3 protein: CASSLDPGGWTGELFF
V gene: TRBV19; D gene: -; J gene: TRBJ1-2; CDR3 protein: CASSIEGSRGYTF
V gene: TRBV6-1; D gene: -; J gene: TRBJ1-1; CDR3 protein: CASSEYGPSRAFF
V gene: TRBV18; D gene: TRBD2; J gene: TRBJ2-3; CDR3 protein: CASSPTSGASTDTQYF
V gene: TRBV28; D gene: TRBD1; J gene: TRBJ2-7; CDR3 protein: CAGGTGWNEQYF
V gene: TRBV28; D gene: TRBD1; J gene: TRBJ2-5; CDR3 protein: CASRTGQGLETQYF
V gene: TRBV20-1; D gene: -; J gene: TRBJ1-1; CDR3 protein: CSASRGRATEAFF
V gene: TRBV7-9; D gene: -; J gene: TRBJ1-1; CDR3 protein: CASSLEILGTEAFF
V gene: TRBV2; D gene: -; J gene: TRBJ2-1; CDR3 protein: CASRYRGSNEQFF
V gene: TRBV20-1; D gene: TRBD2; J gene: TRBJ2-5; CDR3 protein: CSAIEAGGRKTQYF
V gene: TRBV3-1; D gene: -; J gene: TRBJ1-2; CDR3 protein: CASSLDSQGGYTF
V gene: TRBV12-3/TRBV12-4; D gene: TRBD1; J gene: TRBJ2-1; CDR3 protein: CASSLDRGRLGEQFF
V gene: TRBV19; D gene: -; J gene: TRBJ1-2; CDR3 protein: CASSYRDGTNYGYTF
V gene: TRBV24-1; D gene: TRBD2; J gene: TRBJ2-3; CDR3 protein: CATSDRTGGEQYF
V gene: TRBV6-2/TRBV6-3; D gene: -; J gene: TRBJ2-7; CDR3 protein: CASSHRTNYEQYF
V gene: TRBV5-1; D gene: -; J gene: TRBJ2-3; CDR3 protein: CASSLLPPPGGTDTQYF
V gene: TRBV6-5; D gene: -; J gene: TRBJ2-1; CDR3 protein: CASSRYSSSYNEQFF
V gene: TRBV2; D gene: TRBD2; J gene: TRBJ2-3; CDR3 protein: CASSAPAGLAVTDTQYF
V gene: TRBV12-3/TRBV12-4; D gene: -; J gene: TRBJ2-6; CDR3 protein: CASSLERGANVLTF
V gene: TRBV28; D gene: -; J gene: TRBJ2-5; CDR3 protein: CASKSDGAFKETQYF
V gene: TRBV18; D gene: TRBD1; J gene: TRBJ1-2; CDR3 protein: CASSQPGQGHYGYTF
V gene: TRBV18; D gene: -; J gene: TRBJ2-6; CDR3 protein: CASSSGATSGANVLTF
V gene: TRBV7-8; D gene: -; J gene: TRBJ1-1; CDR3 protein: CASSLAWGGRDTEAFF
V gene: TRBV6-5; D gene: -; J gene: TRBJ1-2; CDR3 protein: CASSSGKGASGYGYTF
V gene: TRBV7-7; D gene: TRBD1; J gene: TRBJ2-7; CDR3 protein: CASSPTTGAYEQYF
V gene: TRBV15; D gene: -; J gene: TRBJ1-6; CDR3 protein: CATSREKRRSDSPLHF
V gene: TRBV6-6; D gene: -; J gene: TRBJ1-1; CDR3 protein: CASTTRGGTEAFF
V gene: TRBV6-5; D gene: -; J gene: TRBJ1-1; CDR3 protein: CASHRGSTEAFF
V gene: TRBV18; D gene: -; J gene: TRBJ1-6; CDR3 protein: CASSFESRRFSYNSPLHF
V gene: TRBV12-3/TRBV12-4; D gene: TRBD2; J gene: TRBJ2-7; CDR3 protein: CASRTSGRAAEQYF
V gene: TRBV20-1; D gene: TRBD1; J gene: TRBJ2-2; CDR3 protein: CSATRQGYTGELFF
V gene: TRBV20-1; D gene: -; J gene: TRBJ2-3; CDR3 protein: CSRPTGDTQYF
V gene: TRBV20-1; D gene: -; J gene: TRBJ1-2; CDR3 protein: CSADRWGAEGYTF
V gene: TRBV28; D gene: -; J gene: TRBJ2-1; CDR3 protein: CASSLDARRSNEQFF
V gene: TRBV10-3; D gene: TRBD1; J gene: TRBJ1-2; CDR3 protein: CAISVRDRGGYTF
V gene: TRBV12-3/TRBV12-4; D gene: TRBD2; J gene: TRBJ2-2; CDR3 protein: CASRPTSGGAGELFF
V gene: TRBV4-3; D gene: -; J gene: TRBJ1-2; CDR3 protein: CASSQDTGVIYGYTF
V gene: TRBV20-1; D gene: TRBD1; J gene: TRBJ2-5; CDR3 protein: CSSGQGLQETQYF
V gene: TRBV20-1; D gene: -; J gene: TRBJ1-1; CDR3 protein: CSPLGGEAFF